The clone carrying this T cell receptor beta chain was observed once. Its antigen remains unknown. Only in-frame clones appear in the TCRdb table, and some are missing; sequencing was by immunoSEQ multiplex PCR. The data contain approximately 420,000 clones, around nine tenths of them singletons. The CDR3 runs 16 residues. The germline V gene encodes CDR1 SNHLY and CDR2 FYNNEI. J gave up 2 bases and V 2 bases, and 5 bases lay outside the gene matches. The sample belongs to a study of Ad26.COV2.S vaccination and SARS-CoV-2 variants. Overall study: Ad26.COV2.S shots went into the muscle once or twice, 56 days apart. Broader study findings: Overall T cell responses may have been underestimated by the analyses of TCR breadth and depth.

Sample treatment: about 20 received Ad26.COV2.S at low or high dose, single or two shots; five or six received placebo; per-sample allocation not given. The study sampled participants on day 63 after the first vaccine or placebo injection. Donation was by an adult aged 18-55 years who was in Boston. The TCR sequence derives from a person between 18 and 65 years old who received the Ad26.COV2.S COVID-19 vaccine or a placebo. V is TRBV2 and J is TRBJ2-3, with 9 bases matching TRBD2. Here the sequenced sample was peripheral blood, taken in a trial of Ad26.COV2.S vaccine versus placebo. The CDR3 DNA sequence: TGTGCCAGCAGTGAACAGCAGCGGGGGGTCACAGATACGCAGTATTTT. Translation: CASSEQQRGVTDTQYF.